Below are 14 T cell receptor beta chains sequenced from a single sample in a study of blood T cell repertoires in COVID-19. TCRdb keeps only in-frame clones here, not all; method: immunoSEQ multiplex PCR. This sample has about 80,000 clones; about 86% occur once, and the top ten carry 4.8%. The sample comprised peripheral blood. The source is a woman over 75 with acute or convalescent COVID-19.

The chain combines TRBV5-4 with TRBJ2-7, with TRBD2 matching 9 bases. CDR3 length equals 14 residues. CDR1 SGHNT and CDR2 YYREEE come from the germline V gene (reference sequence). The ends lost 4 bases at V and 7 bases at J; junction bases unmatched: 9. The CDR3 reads CASSPGTSSLEQYF. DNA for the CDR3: TGTGCCAGCAGCCCCGGGACTAGCAGTTTGGAGCAGTACTTC.

The CDR3 DNA reads TGTGCCAGCAGCTTCTCCCTGGCCTCCAACACCGGGGAGCTGTTTTTT. The encoded protein is CASSFSLASNTGELFF. The rearrangement joins TRBV7-9 to TRBJ2-2; D unclear. Germline CDR1 SEHNR, CDR2 FQNEAQ (reference sequence). V was trimmed by 3 bases and J by 2 bases, leaving 13 bases between them. This CDR3 spans 16 amino acids.

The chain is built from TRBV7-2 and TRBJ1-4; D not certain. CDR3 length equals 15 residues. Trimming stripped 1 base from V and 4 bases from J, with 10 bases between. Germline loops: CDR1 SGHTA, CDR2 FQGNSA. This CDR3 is CASSLDPRLNEKLFF. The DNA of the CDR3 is TGTGCCAGCAGCTTAGATCCCAGACTTAATGAAAAACTGTTTTTT.

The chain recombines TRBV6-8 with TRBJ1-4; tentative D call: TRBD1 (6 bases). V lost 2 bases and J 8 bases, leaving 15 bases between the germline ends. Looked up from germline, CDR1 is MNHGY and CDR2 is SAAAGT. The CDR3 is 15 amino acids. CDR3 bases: TGTGCCAGCAGTTACCCAAATCAACAGGGCGAAAAACTGTTTTTT. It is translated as CASSYPNQQGEKLFF.

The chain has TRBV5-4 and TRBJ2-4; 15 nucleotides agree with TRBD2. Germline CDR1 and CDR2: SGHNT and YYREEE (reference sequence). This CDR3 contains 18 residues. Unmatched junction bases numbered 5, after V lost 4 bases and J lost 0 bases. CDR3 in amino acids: CASSPGLAGGLAKNIQYF. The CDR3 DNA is TGTGCCAGCAGCCCGGGACTAGCGGGAGGACTAGCCAAAAACATTCAGTACTTC.

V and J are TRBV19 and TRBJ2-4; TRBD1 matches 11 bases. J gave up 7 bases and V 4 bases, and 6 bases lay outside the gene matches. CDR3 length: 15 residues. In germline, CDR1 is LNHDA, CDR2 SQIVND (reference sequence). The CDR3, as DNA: TGTGCCAGTAGTACGGGACAGGGGGGTTTCAACATTCAGTACTTC. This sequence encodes CASSTGQGGFNIQYF.

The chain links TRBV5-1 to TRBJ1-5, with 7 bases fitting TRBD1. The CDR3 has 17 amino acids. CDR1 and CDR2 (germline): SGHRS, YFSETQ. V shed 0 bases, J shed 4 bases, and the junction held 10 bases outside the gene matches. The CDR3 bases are TGCGCCAGCAGCTTGGACCCCCTCGACAGGGTAAATCAGCCCCAGCATTTT. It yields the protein CASSLDPLDRVNQPQHF.

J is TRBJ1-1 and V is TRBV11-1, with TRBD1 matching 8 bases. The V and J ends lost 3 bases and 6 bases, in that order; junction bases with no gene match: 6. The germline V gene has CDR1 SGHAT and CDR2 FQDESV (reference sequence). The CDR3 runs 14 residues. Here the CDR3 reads CASSFPGQAAEAFF. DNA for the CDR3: TGTGCCAGCAGCTTTCCGGGACAGGCGGCTGAAGCTTTCTTT. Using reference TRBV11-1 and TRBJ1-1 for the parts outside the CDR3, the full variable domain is EAEVAQSPRYKITEKSQAVAFWCDPISGHATLYWYRQILGQGPELLVQFQDESVVDDSQLPKDRFSAERLKGVDSTLKIQPAELGDSAMYLCASSFPGQAAEAFFGQGTRLTVV.

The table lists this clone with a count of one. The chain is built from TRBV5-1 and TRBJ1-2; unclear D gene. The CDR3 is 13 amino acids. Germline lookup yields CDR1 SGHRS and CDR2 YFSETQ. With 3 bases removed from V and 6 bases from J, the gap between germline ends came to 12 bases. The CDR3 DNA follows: TGCGCCAGCAGCTCCCAGTCCGGGGATGGCTACACCTTC. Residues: CASSSQSGDGYTF.

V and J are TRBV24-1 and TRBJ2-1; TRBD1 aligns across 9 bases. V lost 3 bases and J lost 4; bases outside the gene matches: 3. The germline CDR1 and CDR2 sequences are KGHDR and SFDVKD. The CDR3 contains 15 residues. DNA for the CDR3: TGTGCCACCAGTGATACTGGACAGGGGTACAATGAGCAGTTCTTC. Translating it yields CATSDTGQGYNEQFF.

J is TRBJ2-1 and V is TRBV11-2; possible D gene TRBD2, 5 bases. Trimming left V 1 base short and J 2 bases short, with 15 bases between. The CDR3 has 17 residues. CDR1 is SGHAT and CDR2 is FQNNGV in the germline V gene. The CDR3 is CASSLVGQTIPYNEQFF. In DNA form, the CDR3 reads TGTGCCAGCAGCTTAGTAGGGCAGACTATACCCTACAATGAGCAGTTCTTC.

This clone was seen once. The DNA for the CDR3 is TGCGCCAGCAGGCCGGGGGGTGCGAGGTACGAGCAGTACTTC. Amino acids: CASRPGGARYEQYF. The V call is TRBV10-2, the J call TRBJ2-7, with TRBD2 identical over 7 bases. This CDR3 spans 14 amino acids. The V segment lost 6 bases and the J segment 4 bases; nucleotides outside the gene matches: 9. Germline-derived CDR1 and CDR2 are WSHSY and SAAADI.

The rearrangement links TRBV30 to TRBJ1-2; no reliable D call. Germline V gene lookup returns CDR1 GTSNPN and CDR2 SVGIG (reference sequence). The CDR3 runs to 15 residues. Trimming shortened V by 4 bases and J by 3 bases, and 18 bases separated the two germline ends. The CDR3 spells CAWTPAGTRYYGYTF. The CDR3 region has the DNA TGTGCCTGGACCCCGGCGGGCACCCGATACTATGGCTACACCTTC.

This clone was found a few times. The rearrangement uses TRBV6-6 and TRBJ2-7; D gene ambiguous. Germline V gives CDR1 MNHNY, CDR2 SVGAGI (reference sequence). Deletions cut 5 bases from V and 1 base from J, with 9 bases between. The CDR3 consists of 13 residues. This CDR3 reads CASSPLVSYEQYF. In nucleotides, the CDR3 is TGTGCCAGCAGTCCCCTAGTATCCTACGAGCAGTACTTC.